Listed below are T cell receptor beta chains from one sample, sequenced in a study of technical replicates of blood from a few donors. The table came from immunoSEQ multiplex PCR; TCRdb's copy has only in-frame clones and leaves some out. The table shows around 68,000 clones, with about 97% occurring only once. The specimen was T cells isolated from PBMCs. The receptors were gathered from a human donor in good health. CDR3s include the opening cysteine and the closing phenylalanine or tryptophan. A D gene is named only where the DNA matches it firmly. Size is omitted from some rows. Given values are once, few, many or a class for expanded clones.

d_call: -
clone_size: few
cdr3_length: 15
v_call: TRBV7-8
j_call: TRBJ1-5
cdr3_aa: CASSQDSRGKGPQHF
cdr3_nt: TGTGCCAGCAGCCAAGACTCTAGGGGGAAAGGGCCCCAGCATTTT

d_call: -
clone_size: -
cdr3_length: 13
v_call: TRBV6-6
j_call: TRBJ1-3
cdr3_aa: CASSYSSGNTIYF
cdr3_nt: TGTGCCAGCAGTTATAGCTCTGGAAACACCATATATTTT

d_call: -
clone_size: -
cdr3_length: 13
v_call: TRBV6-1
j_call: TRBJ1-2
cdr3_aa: CASRGGGRDGYTF
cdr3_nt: TGTGCCAGCAGGGGAGGGGGGCGCGATGGCTACACCTTC

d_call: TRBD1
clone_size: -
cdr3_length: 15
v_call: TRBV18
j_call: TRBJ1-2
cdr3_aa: CASSPSDRGQDGYTF
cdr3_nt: TGTGCCAGCTCACCATCGGACAGGGGGCAAGATGGCTACACCTTC

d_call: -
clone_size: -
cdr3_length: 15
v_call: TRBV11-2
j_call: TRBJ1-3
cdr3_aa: CASSLRGAEGNTIYF
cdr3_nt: TGTGCCAGCAGCTTACGGGGGGCAGAAGGAAACACCATATATTTT

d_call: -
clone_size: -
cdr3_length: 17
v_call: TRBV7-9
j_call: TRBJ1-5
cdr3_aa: CASSPHPRQALNQPQHF
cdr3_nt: TGTGCCAGCAGCCCGCACCCCCGACAGGCCCTCAATCAGCCCCAGCATTTT

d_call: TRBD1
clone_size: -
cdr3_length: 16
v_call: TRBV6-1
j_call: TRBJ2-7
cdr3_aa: CASSGPGQGSSYEQYF
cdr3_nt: TGTGCCAGCAGTGGACCGGGACAGGGAAGCTCCTACGAGCAGTACTTC

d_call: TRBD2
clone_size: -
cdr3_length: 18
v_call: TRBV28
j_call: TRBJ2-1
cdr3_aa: CASSSPRTSLGSYNEQFF
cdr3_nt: TGTGCCAGCAGTTCCCCTAGGACTAGCTTGGGCTCCTACAATGAGCAGTTCTTC

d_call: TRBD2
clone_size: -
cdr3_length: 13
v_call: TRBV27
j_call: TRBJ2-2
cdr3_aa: CASRLAGAGELFF
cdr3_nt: TGTGCCAGCAGACTAGCGGGAGCCGGGGAGCTGTTTTTT

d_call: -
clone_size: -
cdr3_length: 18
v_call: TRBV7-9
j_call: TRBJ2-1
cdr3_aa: CASSLDPHRDFSYNEQFF
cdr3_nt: TGTGCCAGCAGCTTAGATCCCCACCGGGACTTCTCCTACAATGAGCAGTTCTTC

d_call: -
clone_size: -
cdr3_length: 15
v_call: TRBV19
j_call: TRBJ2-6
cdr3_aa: CASSIRESGANVLTF
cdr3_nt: TGTGCCAGTAGTATACGGGAATCTGGGGCCAACGTCCTGACTTTC

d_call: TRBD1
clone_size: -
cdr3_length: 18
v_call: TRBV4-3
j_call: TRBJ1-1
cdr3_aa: CASSQGLTGGGRNTEAFF
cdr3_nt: TGCGCCAGCAGCCAGGGACTTACAGGGGGAGGAAGGAACACTGAAGCTTTCTTT

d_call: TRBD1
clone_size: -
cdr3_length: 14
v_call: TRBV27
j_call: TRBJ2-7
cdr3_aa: CASSGTDTGYEQYF
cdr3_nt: TGTGCCAGCAGTGGGACAGATACGGGCTACGAGCAGTACTTC

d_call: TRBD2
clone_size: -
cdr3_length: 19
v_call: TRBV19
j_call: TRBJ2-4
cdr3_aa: CASSVTSGVKGLAKNIQYF
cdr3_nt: TGTGCCAGTAGTGTGACTAGCGGAGTGAAGGGTCTAGCCAAAAACATTCAGTACTTC

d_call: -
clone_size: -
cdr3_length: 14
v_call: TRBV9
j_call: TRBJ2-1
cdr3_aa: CASSVAGSDNEQFF
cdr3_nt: TGTGCCAGCAGCGTAGCGGGGTCCGACAATGAGCAGTTCTTC

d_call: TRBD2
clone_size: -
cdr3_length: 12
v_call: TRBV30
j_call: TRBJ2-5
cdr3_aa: CAWSPGGETQYF
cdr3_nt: TGTGCCTGGAGCCCGGGGGGAGAGACCCAGTACTTC

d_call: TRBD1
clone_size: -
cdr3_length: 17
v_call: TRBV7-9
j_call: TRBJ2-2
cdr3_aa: CASSHKRGQMNTGELFF
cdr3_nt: TGTGCCAGCAGCCACAAGAGGGGACAGATGAACACCGGGGAGCTGTTTTTT

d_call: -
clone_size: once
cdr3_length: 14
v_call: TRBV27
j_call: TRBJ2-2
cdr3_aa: CASRNRVSTGELFF
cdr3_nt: TGTGCCAGCCGGAACAGGGTGAGCACCGGGGAGCTGTTTTTT